These 27 T cell receptor beta chains were all obtained from the same sample, sequenced in a study of blood T cells in healthy people across ages. Combining a sample-barcoded 5' primer with a J-beta primer mix, a second PCR ran for roughly 7 to 12 cycles. TCRdb re-called the 5' RACE reads through MiXCR, storing one row per CDR3 protein. Of around 990,000 distinct CDR3 sequences listed, about 25% are singletons. These same data were also listed under a study on T cells of mothers and their children.

Sequenced sample: blood. These receptors came from a girl between 2 and 10 years old in good health.

V usage is TRBV7-9 and J usage is TRBJ2-1, with D maybe TRBD1 (6 bases). Germline V gene sequence: CDR1 SEHNR, CDR2 FQNEAQ (reference sequence). CDR3 length equals 14 residues. The germline V and J ends were trimmed by 5 bases and 4 bases, with 12 bases remaining between them. CDR3 in DNA: TGTGCCAGCAGCGCCAGGGACAAGTACAATGAGCAGTTCTTC. This sequence encodes CASSARDKYNEQFF.

This clonotype was seen a single time. The CDR3 loop is CASSDKGEFYNEQFF. The DNA for the CDR3 is TGTGCCAGCAGTGACAAGGGGGAGTTCTACAATGAGCAGTTCTTC. This chain joins TRBV6-1 and TRBJ2-1, with D perhaps matching TRBD1 (6 bases). Between the trimmed V and J ends, which lost 3 bases and 3 bases, there was a span of 12 bases. Germline CDR1 reads MNHNS; CDR2 reads SASEGT. CDR3 length: 15 amino acids.

The V gene is TRBV20-1, the J gene TRBJ2-5, with D possibly called TRBD1 or TRBD2 (5 bases each). Germline V gene sequence: CDR1 DFQATT, CDR2 SNEGSKA (reference sequence). Between the trimmed V and J ends, which lost 3 bases and 3 bases, there was a span of 17 bases. This CDR3 has 15 amino acids. The CDR3 DNA follows: TGCAGTGCTAGGGATGGGGTGGGGGAAAAAGAGACCCAGTACTTC. Amino acids: CSARDGVGEKETQYF.

The sample holds a few counts of this clonotype. The CDR3 does not end in the conserved phenylalanine or tryptophan, so this is likely a read error. The chain carries TRBV10-3 and TRBJ1-6; TRBD1 agrees at 10 bases. The CDR3 is 18 amino acids. Germline V gives CDR1 ENHRY, CDR2 SYGVKD. Trimming cost V 6 bases and J 5 bases; bases outside gene matches: 13. Here the CDR3 DNA reads TGTGCCATCAGCGCTATATTCCCCGGGACAGGGGATAATTCACCCCTCCACCTT. As protein: CAISAIFPGTGDNSPLHL.

V usage is TRBV15 and J usage is TRBJ1-2, with 8 nucleotides matching TRBD1. This CDR3 has 15 amino acids. Trimming cost V 5 bases and J 8 bases; bases outside gene matches: 13. The germline CDR1 and CDR2 sequences are LNHNV and YYDKDF (reference sequence). CDR3 nucleotide sequence: TGTGCCACCAGCGATATGGACAGGGCTTGGTGGGGCTACACCTTC. Its translation: CATSDMDRAWWGYTF.

This clonotype was seen more than once but under ten times. The chain links TRBV13 to TRBJ2-1; 7 bases fit TRBD2. The CDR3 is 15 residues long. Germline CDR1 is PRHDT and CDR2 is FYEKMQ (reference sequence). Trimming took 2 bases from V and 4 from J; bases not matched to a gene: 5. CDR3 nucleotides: TGTGCCAGCAGCTTACGAGCGGGGTTTTACAATGAGCAGTTCTTC. It is translated as CASSLRAGFYNEQFF.

This clonotype was observed many times. This chain connects TRBV5-5 to TRBJ2-3, with 9 bases matching TRBD2. The CDR3 has 16 residues. Trimming at V came to 2 bases and at J to 4 bases, leaving 8 bases not matched to a gene. The germline gives CDR1 SGHKS, CDR2 YYEKEE (reference sequence). The CDR3: CASSFIAGGRADTQYF. CDR3 bases: TGTGCCAGCAGCTTCATTGCGGGAGGGAGGGCAGATACGCAGTATTTT.

This chain connects TRBV3-1 to TRBJ2-1; tentative D call: TRBD2 (5 bases). V lost 4 bases and J lost 4, with 14 bases in between. Germline V CDR1 and CDR2: LGHDT, YNNKEL (reference sequence). The CDR3 has 15 residues. The CDR3, as DNA: TGTGCCAGCAGCCCCGGACTTATCTCTTACAATGAGCAGTTCTTC. This codes for CASSPGLISYNEQFF.

This clonotype turned up a few times. The V gene is TRBV4-3, the J gene TRBJ1-2; D is ambiguous. The CDR3 has 16 residues. Germline assignment: CDR1 LGHNA and CDR2 YSLEER. Trimming took off 0 bases at V and 8 bases at J, with 19 bases between the two ends. CDR3 sequence (DNA): TGCGCCAGCAGCCAAGATAGCGCCCTAGTCCTTGGCGGCTACACCTTC. As protein: CASSQDSALVLGGYTF.

A few counts support this clonotype. The chain uses TRBV18 and TRBJ2-7, with D possibly being TRBD1 (6 bases). The CDR3 is made up of 14 amino acids. Germline loops: CDR1 KGHSH, CDR2 LQKENI. The ends were cut back, 4 bases at V and 2 bases at J, with 12 bases in the middle. The CDR3 DNA follows: TGTGCCAGCTCACTGTCGGGACACACCTACGAGCAGTACTTC. Protein sequence: CASSLSGHTYEQYF.

This clonotype was observed a handful of times. The V and J genes are TRBV20-1 and TRBJ1-6; TRBD1 matches 9 bases. The germline V gene has CDR1 DFQATT and CDR2 SNEGSKA (reference sequence). The CDR3 is 13 amino acids. The V and J ends lost 6 bases and 5 bases, in that order; junction bases with no gene match: 2. The CDR3 DNA reads TGCAGTGCCTGGACAGGGGATAATTCACCCCTCCACTTT. It encodes CSAWTGDNSPLHF.

This sequence joins TRBV29-1 and TRBJ1-4, with 10 bases fitting TRBD1. Germline CDR1 SQVTM, CDR2 ANQGSEA. The junction had 5 bases not matched to a gene; V was cut back by 8 bases and J by 5 bases. CDR3 length: 13 residues. The DNA for the CDR3 is TGCAGCATCGAGGGACAGGGGAATGAAAAACTGTTTTTT. Encoded protein: CSIEGQGNEKLFF.

The V gene is TRBV7-3, the J gene TRBJ2-3; D gene uncertain. This CDR3 spans 14 amino acids. Trimming removed 5 bases from V and 1 base from J, with 10 bases in between. The V gene's germline CDR1 is SGHTA and CDR2 FQGTGA. The CDR3 DNA sequence: TGTGCCAGCAGCCTGACGGACGGCACAGATACGCAGTATTTT. Translating it yields CASSLTDGTDTQYF. The full variable domain, completed using reference TRBV7-3 and TRBJ2-3, is GAGVSQTPSNKVTEKGKYVELRCDPISGHTALYWYRQSLGQGPEFLIYFQGTGAADDSGLPNDRFFAVRPEGSVSTLKIQRTERGDSAVYLCASSLTDGTDTQYFGPGTRLTVL.

The sample holds a few counts of this clonotype. The chain has TRBV4-1 and TRBJ2-7, with D possibly being TRBD1 (5 bases). The ends were cut back, 1 base at V and 4 bases at J, with 14 bases in the middle. From germline, CDR1 is MGHRA and CDR2 YSYEKL. This CDR3 has 15 residues. CDR3 region: CASSQVQATRYEQYF. DNA of the CDR3: TGCGCCAGCAGCCAAGTACAGGCCACGCGGTACGAGCAGTACTTC.

In this sample, this clonotype turned up a few times. This chain uses TRBV4-1 with TRBJ1-6; D is undetermined. From germline, CDR1 is MGHRA and CDR2 YSYEKL. Trimming pared 1 base from V and 10 bases from J, leaving 11 bases between. CDR3 length equals 14 residues. CDR3: CASSQGVLGSPLHF. In DNA form, the CDR3 reads TGCGCCAGCAGCCAAGGCGTGCTTGGGTCACCCCTCCACTTT.

The chain is built from TRBV7-2 and TRBJ1-1, with 7 bases matching TRBD1. CDR3 length: 18 residues. Looked up from germline, CDR1 is SGHTA and CDR2 is FQGNSA. V shed 1 base, J shed 4 bases, and the junction held 15 bases outside the gene matches. CDR3 DNA: TGTGCCAGCAGCTTAGGGGGTGGAGGGGGCTTTAGAGGCACTGAAGCTTTCTTT. It is translated as CASSLGGGGGFRGTEAFF.

The J gene is TRBJ2-7, the V gene TRBV20-1, with D possibly matching TRBD2 (5 bases). Trimming cost V 0 bases and J 2 bases, with 14 bases left between them. This CDR3 spans 15 amino acids. Germline CDR1 reads DFQATT; CDR2 reads SNEGSKA (reference sequence). CDR3 in amino acids: CSARDPGSGPYEQYF. The CDR3 nucleotides read TGCAGTGCTAGAGATCCGGGAAGCGGACCCTACGAGCAGTACTTC.

Many counts were recorded for this clonotype. The rearrangement links TRBV20-1 to TRBJ2-5; D is ambiguous. The CDR3 runs 11 residues. The ends were cut back, 4 bases at V and 4 bases at J, with 7 bases in the middle. Looked up from germline, CDR1 is DFQATT and CDR2 is SNEGSKA (reference sequence). DNA of the CDR3: TGCAGTGCTACTAGTGGAGAGACCCAGTACTTC. Translation gives CSATSGETQYF.

J is TRBJ2-5 and V is TRBV5-1; TRBD2 is a possible D gene (5 bases). V shed 0 bases and J shed 1 base, with 10 bases lying between them. The CDR3 consists of 15 residues. The germline CDR1 and CDR2 sequences are SGHRS and YFSETQ. CDR3 nucleotide sequence: TGCGCCAGCAGCTTGGCGAGGGCCCGCCAAGAGACCCAGTACTTC. Encoded protein: CASSLARARQETQYF.

The genes are TRBV6-1 and TRBJ1-2; maybe TRBD1 (6 bases). From germline, CDR1 is MNHNS and CDR2 SASEGT. The CDR3 consists of 14 residues. V was trimmed by 3 bases and J by 5 bases, leaving 13 bases between them. CDR3 residues: CASSDPGEHYGYTF. The CDR3 nucleotides read TGTGCCAGCAGTGACCCAGGGGAGCATTATGGCTACACCTTC.

This clonotype came up a few times. The chain carries TRBV6-5 and TRBJ2-7; TRBD2 might be the D (7 bases). V was pared by 6 bases and J by 1 base, with 16 bases between. The length of the CDR3 is 15 residues. Germline lookup yields CDR1 MNHEY and CDR2 SVGAGI. The CDR3 bases are TGTGCCAGCAGACCAACTAGGGGGGGATCCTACGAGCAGTACTTC. Amino acids: CASRPTRGGSYEQYF.

This clonotype was seen more than once but under ten times. V gene TRBV2 combines with J gene TRBJ1-1; D gene unclear. Trimming removed 8 bases at V and 1 base at J, with 14 bases between. Looked up from germline, CDR1 is SNHLY and CDR2 is FYNNEI. The CDR3 is 14 amino acids. The chain's CDR3 is CASEIEMGNTEAFF. As DNA, the CDR3 is TGTGCCAGCGAGATAGAAATGGGGAACACTGAAGCTTTCTTT.

The V and J genes are TRBV4-2 and TRBJ2-5; perhaps TRBD2 as D (6 bases). The DNA end favors TRBJ2-7, so the J call may be wrong. The CDR3 sequence is 20 residues long. Germline values: CDR1 LGHNA, CDR2 YNFKEQ. The CDR3 bases are TGTGCCAGCAGCCGCCAACCGGGGGACTTATTACCCCCTAGGTCCTACGAGCAGTACTTC. Translating gives CASSRQPGDLLPPRSYEQYF.

This clonotype was observed a handful of times. This chain uses TRBV4-2 with TRBJ2-2; D gene uncertain. The CDR3 spans 15 residues. CDR1 is LGHNA, CDR2 YNFKEQ, per germline. Trimming cost V 4 bases and J 1 base, with 10 bases left between them. The CDR3: CASSREAKNTGELFF. DNA for the CDR3: TGTGCCAGCAGCCGAGAAGCTAAGAACACCGGGGAGCTGTTTTTT.

The V gene is TRBV28, the J gene TRBJ2-7, with a weak D call TRBD1 (6 bases). Between the trimmed V and J ends, which lost 3 bases and 3 bases, there was a span of 12 bases. CDR3 length equals 14 residues. The germline gives CDR1 MDHEN, CDR2 SYDVKM. The CDR3 region is CASSFPSRGYEQYF. The CDR3 bases are TGTGCCAGCAGTTTCCCCTCCAGGGGCTACGAGCAGTACTTC.

This clonotype was seen only a few times. CDR3 DNA sequence: TGTGCCAGCGGCTCCGGGGGTTGGCCGACGAGTGGCAATCAGCCCCAGCATTTT. This translates into CASGSGGWPTSGNQPQHF. V gene TRBV2 combines with J gene TRBJ1-5; a possible D gene is TRBD1 (5 bases). Germline assignment: CDR1 SNHLY and CDR2 FYNNEI. V lost 8 bases to trimming and J lost 2 bases, with 25 bases between them. The CDR3 is made up of 18 amino acids.

The rearrangement links TRBV20-1 to TRBJ2-3, with 8 bases aligning to TRBD2. After removal of 6 bases from V and 5 bases from J, the junction contained 10 bases not matched to a gene. Looked up from germline, CDR1 is DFQATT and CDR2 is SNEGSKA (reference sequence). The CDR3 runs 14 residues. The CDR3, as DNA: TGCAGTGCCCCTTCCGGGGGGGCCGAAGATACGCAGTATTTT. Residues: CSAPSGGAEDTQYF.